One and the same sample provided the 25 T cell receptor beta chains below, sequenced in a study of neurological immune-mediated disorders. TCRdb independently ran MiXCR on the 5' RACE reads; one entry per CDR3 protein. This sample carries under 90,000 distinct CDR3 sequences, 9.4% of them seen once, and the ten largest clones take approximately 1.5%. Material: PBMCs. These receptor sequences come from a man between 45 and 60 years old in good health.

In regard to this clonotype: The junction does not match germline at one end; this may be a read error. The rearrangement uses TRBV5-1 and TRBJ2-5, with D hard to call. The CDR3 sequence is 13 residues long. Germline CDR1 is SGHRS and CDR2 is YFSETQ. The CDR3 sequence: CSSSLKSQETQYF. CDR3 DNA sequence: TGCTCCAGCAGCTTGAAATCGCAAGAGACCCAGTACTTC.

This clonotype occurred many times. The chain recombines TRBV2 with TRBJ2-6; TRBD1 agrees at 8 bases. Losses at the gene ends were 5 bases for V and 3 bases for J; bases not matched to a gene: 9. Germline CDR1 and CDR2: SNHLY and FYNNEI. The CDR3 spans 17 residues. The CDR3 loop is CASSRSRGPRGANVLTF. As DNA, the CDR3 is TGTGCCAGCAGTCGATCCAGGGGGCCGCGTGGGGCCAACGTCCTGACTTTC.

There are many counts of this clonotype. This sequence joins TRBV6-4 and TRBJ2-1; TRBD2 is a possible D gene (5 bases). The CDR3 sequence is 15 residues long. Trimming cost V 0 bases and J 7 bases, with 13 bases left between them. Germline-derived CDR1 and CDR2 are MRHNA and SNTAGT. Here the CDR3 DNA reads TGTGCCAGCAGTGACTCGCCCCGAAGAGGGAATGAGCAGTTCTTC. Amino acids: CASSDSPRRGNEQFF.

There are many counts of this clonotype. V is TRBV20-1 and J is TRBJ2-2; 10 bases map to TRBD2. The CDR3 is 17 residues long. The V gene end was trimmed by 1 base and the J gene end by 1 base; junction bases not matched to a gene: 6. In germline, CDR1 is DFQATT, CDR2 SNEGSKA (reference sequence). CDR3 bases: TGCAGTGCTAGAGGGGACCGGACTAGCGGGAACACCGGGGAGCTGTTTTTT. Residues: CSARGDRTSGNTGELFF.

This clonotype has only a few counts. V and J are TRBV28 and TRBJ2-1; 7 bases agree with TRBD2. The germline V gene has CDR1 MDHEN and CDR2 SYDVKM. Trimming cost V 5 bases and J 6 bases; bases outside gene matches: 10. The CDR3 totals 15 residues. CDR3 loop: CASSLSGWTPNEQFF. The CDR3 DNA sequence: TGTGCCAGCAGTCTTAGCGGGTGGACCCCCAATGAGCAGTTCTTC.

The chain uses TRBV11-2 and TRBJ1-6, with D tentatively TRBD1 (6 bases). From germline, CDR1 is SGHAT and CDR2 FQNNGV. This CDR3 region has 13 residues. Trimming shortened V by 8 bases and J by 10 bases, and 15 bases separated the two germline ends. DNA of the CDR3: TGTGCCAGCGGAGAGGGGACACGGTCACCCCTCCACTTT. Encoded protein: CASGEGTRSPLHF.

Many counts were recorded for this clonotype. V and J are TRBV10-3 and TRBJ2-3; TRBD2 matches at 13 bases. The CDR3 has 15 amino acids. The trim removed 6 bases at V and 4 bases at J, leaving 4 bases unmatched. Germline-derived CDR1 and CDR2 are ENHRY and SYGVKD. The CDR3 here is CAIRGTSGRADTQYF. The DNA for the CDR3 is TGTGCCATCAGGGGCACTAGCGGGAGGGCAGATACGCAGTATTTT.

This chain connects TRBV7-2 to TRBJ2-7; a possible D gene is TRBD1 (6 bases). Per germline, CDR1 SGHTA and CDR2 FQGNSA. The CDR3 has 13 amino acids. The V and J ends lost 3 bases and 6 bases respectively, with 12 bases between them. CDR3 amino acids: CASSFNRVGEQYF. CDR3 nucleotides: TGTGCCAGCAGCTTCAACAGGGTGGGCGAGCAGTACTTC.

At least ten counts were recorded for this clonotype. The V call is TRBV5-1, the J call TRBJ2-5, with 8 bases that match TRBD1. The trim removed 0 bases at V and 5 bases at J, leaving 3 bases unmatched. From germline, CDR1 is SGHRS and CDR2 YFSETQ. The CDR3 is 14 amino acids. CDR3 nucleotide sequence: TGCGCCAGCAGCTTGGGGACAGGGTCCGAGACCCAGTACTTC. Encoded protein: CASSLGTGSETQYF.

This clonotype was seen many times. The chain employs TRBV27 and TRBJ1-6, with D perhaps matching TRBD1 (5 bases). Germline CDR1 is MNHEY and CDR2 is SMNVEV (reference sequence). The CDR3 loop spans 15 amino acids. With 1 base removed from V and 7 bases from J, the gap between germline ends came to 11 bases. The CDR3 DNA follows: TGTGCCAGCAGTTTATTAACTCGGGGGAATTCACCCCTCCACTTT. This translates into CASSLLTRGNSPLHF.

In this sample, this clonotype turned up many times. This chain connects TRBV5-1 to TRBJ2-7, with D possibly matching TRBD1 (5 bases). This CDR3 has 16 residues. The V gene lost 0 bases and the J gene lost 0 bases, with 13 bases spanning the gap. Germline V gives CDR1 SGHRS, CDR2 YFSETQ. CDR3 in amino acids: CASSLDAVGASYEQYF. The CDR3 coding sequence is TGCGCCAGCAGCTTGGATGCCGTTGGGGCCTCCTACGAGCAGTACTTC.

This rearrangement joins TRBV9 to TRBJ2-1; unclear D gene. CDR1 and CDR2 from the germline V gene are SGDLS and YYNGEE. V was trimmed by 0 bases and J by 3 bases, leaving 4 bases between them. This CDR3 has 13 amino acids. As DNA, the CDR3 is TGTGCCAGCAGCGTAGCAGGCTACAATGAGCAGTTCTTC. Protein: CASSVAGYNEQFF.

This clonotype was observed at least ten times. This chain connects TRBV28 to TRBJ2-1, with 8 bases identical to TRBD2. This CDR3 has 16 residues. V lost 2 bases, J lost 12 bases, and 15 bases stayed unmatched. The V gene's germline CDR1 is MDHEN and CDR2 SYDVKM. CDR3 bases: TGTGCCAGCAGTTTAGCCGCCACGGGGGGGGGTCATCGGCAGTTCTTC. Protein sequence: CASSLAATGGGHRQFF. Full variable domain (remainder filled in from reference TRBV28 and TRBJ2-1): DVKVTQSSRYLVKRTGEKVFLECVQDMDHENMFWYRQDPGLGLRLIYFSYDVKMKEKGDIPEGYSVSREKKERFSLILESASTNQTSMYLCASSLAATGGGHRQFFGPGTRLTVL.

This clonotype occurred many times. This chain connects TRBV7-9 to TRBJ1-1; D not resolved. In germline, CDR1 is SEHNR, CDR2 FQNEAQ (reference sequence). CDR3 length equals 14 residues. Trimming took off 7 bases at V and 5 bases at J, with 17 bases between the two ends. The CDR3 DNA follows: TGTGCCAGCACAGTGATGGTCGATGGGACTGAAGCTTTCTTT. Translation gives CASTVMVDGTEAFF.

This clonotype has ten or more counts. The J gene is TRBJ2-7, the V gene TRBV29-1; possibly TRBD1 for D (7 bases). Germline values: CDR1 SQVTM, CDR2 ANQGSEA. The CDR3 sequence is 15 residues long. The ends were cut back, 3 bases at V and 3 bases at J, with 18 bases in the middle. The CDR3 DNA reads TGCAGCGTTGAGCTATCGGAGGGACAGAACTACGAGCAGTACTTC. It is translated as CSVELSEGQNYEQYF.

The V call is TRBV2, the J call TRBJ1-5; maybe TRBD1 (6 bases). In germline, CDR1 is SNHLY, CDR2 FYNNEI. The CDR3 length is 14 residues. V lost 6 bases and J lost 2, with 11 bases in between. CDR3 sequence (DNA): TGTGCCAGCAGGAGGGGGTCGGGCAATCAGCCCCAGCATTTT. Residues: CASRRGSGNQPQHF.

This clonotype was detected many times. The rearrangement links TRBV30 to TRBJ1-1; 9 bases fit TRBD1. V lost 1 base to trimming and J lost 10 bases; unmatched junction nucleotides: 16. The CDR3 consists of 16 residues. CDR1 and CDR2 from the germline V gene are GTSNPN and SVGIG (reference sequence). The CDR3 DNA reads TGTGCCTGGAGTGCGGCCGGGAGCGGACAGGGGAGTGGAGCTTTCTTT. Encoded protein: CAWSAAGSGQGSGAFF.

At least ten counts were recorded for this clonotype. CDR3 amino acids: CASSFTGGSGELFF. The CDR3 nucleotides read TGTGCCAGCAGCTTCACCGGGGGATCCGGGGAGCTGTTTTTT. V gene TRBV7-3 combines with J gene TRBJ2-2; D may be TRBD2 (6 bases). The CDR3 sequence is 14 residues long. Germline-derived CDR1 and CDR2 are SGHTA and FQGTGA. V was pared by 3 bases and J by 6 bases, with 11 bases between. Filled out from reference TRBV7-3 and TRBJ2-2, the complete variable domain reads GAGVSQTPSNKVTEKGKYVELRCDPISGHTALYWYRQSLGQGPEFLIYFQGTGAADDSGLPNDRFFAVRPEGSVSTLKIQRTERGDSAVYLCASSFTGGSGELFFGEGSRLTVL.

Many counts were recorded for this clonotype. The CDR3 region is CASSLLRGTNTGELFF. The CDR3 DNA sequence: TGCGCCAGCAGCTTGCTTCGCGGGACGAACACCGGGGAGCTGTTTTTT. The rearrangement joins TRBV5-1 to TRBJ2-2; possible D gene TRBD2, 6 bases. Trimming left V 1 base short and J 0 bases short, with 10 bases between. This CDR3 comprises 16 residues. Germline V gene data show CDR1 as SGHRS and CDR2 as YFSETQ.

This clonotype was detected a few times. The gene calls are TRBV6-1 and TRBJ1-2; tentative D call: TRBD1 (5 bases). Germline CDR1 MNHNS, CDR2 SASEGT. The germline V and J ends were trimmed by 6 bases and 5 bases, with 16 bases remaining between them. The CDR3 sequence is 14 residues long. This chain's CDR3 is CASRAPGTVYGYTF. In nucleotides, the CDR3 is TGTGCCAGCAGAGCCCCCGGGACGGTGTATGGCTACACCTTC.

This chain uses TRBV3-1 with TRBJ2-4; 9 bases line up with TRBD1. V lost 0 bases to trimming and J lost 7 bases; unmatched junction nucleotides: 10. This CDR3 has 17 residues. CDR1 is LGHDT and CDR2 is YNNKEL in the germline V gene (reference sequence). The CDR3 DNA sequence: TGTGCCAGCAGCCAAGATTCGGGCCGGACAGGGGTTAACATTCAGTACTTC. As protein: CASSQDSGRTGVNIQYF.

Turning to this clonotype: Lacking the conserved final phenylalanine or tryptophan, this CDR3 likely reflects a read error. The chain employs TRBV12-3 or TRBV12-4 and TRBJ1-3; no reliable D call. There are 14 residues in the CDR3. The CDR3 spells CASNPAYSGNTIYS. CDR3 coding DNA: TGTGCTAGCAATCCGGCGTACTCTGGAAACACCATATATTCT.

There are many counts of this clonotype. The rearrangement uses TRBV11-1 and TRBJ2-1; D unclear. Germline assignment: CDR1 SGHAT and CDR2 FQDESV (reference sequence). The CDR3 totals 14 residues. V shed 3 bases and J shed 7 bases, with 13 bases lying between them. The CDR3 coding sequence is TGTGCCAGCAGCTTGGTCCCCAAAGGGAATGAGCAGTTCTTC. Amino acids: CASSLVPKGNEQFF.

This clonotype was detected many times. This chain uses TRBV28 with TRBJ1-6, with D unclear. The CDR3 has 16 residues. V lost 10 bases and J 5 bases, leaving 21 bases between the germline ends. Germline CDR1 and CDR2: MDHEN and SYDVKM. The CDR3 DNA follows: TGTGCCACCAACGGAGGCACCGCGCGCGATAATTCACCCCTCCACTTT. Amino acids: CATNGGTARDNSPLHF.

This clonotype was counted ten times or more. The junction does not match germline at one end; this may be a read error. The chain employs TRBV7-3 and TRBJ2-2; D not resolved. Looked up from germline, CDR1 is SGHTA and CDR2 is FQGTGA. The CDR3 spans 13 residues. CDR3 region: CASSLTRSGELFF. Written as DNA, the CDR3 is TGTGCCAGCAGCCTAACCCGGTCCGGGGAGCTGTTTTTT.